A selection of T cell receptor beta chains follows, all from one sample in a study of shared clonotypes between healthy human individuals. The assay was immunoSEQ multiplex PCR, and TCRdb's table has in-frame clones only and misses some. The sample shows roughly 2,000,000 clones, approximately 92% of them seen only once. The sequencing input was naive CD8+ T cells from PBMCs. All receptors derive from a man aged 18 to 35 in good health. Some clones in this sample may be carry-over from other donors' samples. The CDR3 runs from the conserved cysteine through the conserved F or W. D genes are given only for firm matches. Clone sizes are given selectively: once, few, many, or a class where the clone is expanded.

>once|.|TRBV6-5|TRBJ1-3|11
TGTGCCAGCAGGAGCGGACGGGCATTATATTTT
CASRSGRALYF
>.|.|TRBV29-1|TRBJ2-1|13
TGCAGCGTTGGTCAGGGCCCCTACAATGAGCAGTTCTTC
CSVGQGPYNEQFF
>once|.|TRBV11-2|TRBJ2-1|17
TGTGCCAGCAGCTCCCGCCGGGGTGCGGGTGAAAACAATGAGCAGTTCTTC
CASSSRRGAGENNEQFF
>.|TRBD2|TRBV30|TRBJ2-7|13
TGTGCCTGGAGTGTAACGCGGGGGGCCGAGCAGTACTTC
CAWSVTRGAEQYF
>.|.|TRBV15|TRBJ2-5|13
TGTGCCACCAGTCGCGGAGTTGGAGAGACCCAGTACTTC
CATSRGVGETQYF
>few|.|TRBV29-1|TRBJ1-1|12
TGCAGCGTTGAAGCGGTCGGCACTGAAGCTTTCTTT
CSVEAVGTEAFF
>.|TRBD2|TRBV7-9|TRBJ2-4|16
TGTGCCAGCACCCCACTAGCGGGAGTCCCCAAAAACATTCAGTACTTC
CASTPLAGVPKNIQYF
>.|TRBD1|TRBV11-2|TRBJ1-5|15
TGTGCCAGCAGCTTAGATCAGGGGGACAATCAGCCCCAGCATTTT
CASSLDQGDNQPQHF
>.|TRBD2|TRBV28|TRBJ2-7|16
TGTGCCAGCAGCACCCGGGCACGGACTAGCGCTTACGAGCAGTACTTC
CASSTRARTSAYEQYF
>.|.|TRBV28|TRBJ1-2|15
TGTGCCAGCAACTTACAAATCGGCTTATACTATGGCTACACCTTC
CASNLQIGLYYGYTF
>.|.|TRBV6-6|TRBJ1-1|16
TGTGCCAGCAGACCTGACTCGGACAGAGTGAACACTGAAGCTTTCTTT
CASRPDSDRVNTEAFF
>.|.|TRBV27|TRBJ2-3|13
TGTGCCAGCAGTTTAAGGAGCACAGATACGCAGTATTTT
CASSLRSTDTQYF
>few|.|TRBV13|TRBJ2-2|12
TGTGCCAGCAGCCTTAACACCGGGGAGCTGTTTTTT
CASSLNTGELFF
>.|.|TRBV19|TRBJ2-7|14
TGTGCCAGTAGTAACGCAGGGGCAACCTACGAGCAGTACTTC
CASSNAGATYEQYF
>.|.|TRBV19|TRBJ2-1|15
TGTGCCAGTAGCCACTACGGGGGCTCCTACAATGAGCAGTTCTTC
CASSHYGGSYNEQFF
>few|TRBD1|TRBV27|TRBJ1-5|14
TGTGCCACCTCACAGGGGGCTGCCGGTCAGCCCCAGCATTTT
CATSQGAAGQPQHF
>.|TRBD1|TRBV5-1|TRBJ2-2|15
TGCGCCAGCAGTCAAAAACAGGGGGCAAACGGGGAGCTGTTTTTT
CASSQKQGANGELFF
>.|.|TRBV4-3|TRBJ1-2|14
TGCGCCAGCAGCCAAGATCGGGGTCTTTATGGCTACACCTTC
CASSQDRGLYGYTF
>.|TRBD2|TRBV7-2|TRBJ2-2|19
TGTGCCAGCAGCTTGCACGGGACTAGCGGGCCGATCGGCCCCGGGGAGCTGTTTTTT
CASSLHGTSGPIGPGELFF
>.|TRBD1|TRBV6-1|TRBJ1-5|15
TGTGCCAGCAGTCTTACAGGGGGGCGGAATCAGCCCCAGCATTTT
CASSLTGGRNQPQHF
>.|.|TRBV28|TRBJ2-1|17
TGTGCCAGCAGGTTCGAAGGGGGCGGGAGCCCCCTCAATGAGCAGTTCTTC
CASRFEGGGSPLNEQFF
>.|.|TRBV28|TRBJ1-5|17
TGTGCCAGCAGTTTTGGGGGGCTTTTGGGGAGCAATCAGCCCCAGCATTTT
CASSFGGLLGSNQPQHF